The rows below give T cell receptor beta chains drawn from one sample of a study of post-analysis software for immune sequencing data. TCRdb independently ran MiXCR on the PCR reads; one entry per CDR3 protein. The sample lists approximately 730,000 distinct CDR3 sequences, 25% to 30% occurring once. The sequenced sample consisted of blood. The receptors derive from a girl between 10 and 17 years old with multiple sclerosis. Each CDR3 is given with its conserved first and last residue. Each record gives: J gene, V gene, clone size, D gene, CDR3 protein, CDR3 DNA. The D gene is left open where the match is weak. A row's size may be missing; if present it is once, few, many or a size class.

>TRBJ1-1|TRBV24-1|few|-
CATGGGAETGPEAFF
TGTGCCACCGGCGGGGGCGCAGAAACGGGGCCTGAAGCTTTCTTT
>TRBJ1-1|TRBV7-2|-|-
CASSLFVRASEAFF
TGTGCCAGCAGCTTATTCGTTCGTGCGTCTGAAGCTTTCTTT
>TRBJ1-5|TRBV7-2|-|TRBD1
CASSLEQGAGQPQHF
TGTGCCAGCAGCTTAGAACAGGGGGCGGGTCAGCCCCAGCATTTT
>TRBJ1-1|TRBV20-1|-|-
CSARGGELRAFF
TGCAGTGCTAGAGGGGGAGAGCTTCGAGCTTTCTTT
>TRBJ2-7|TRBV6-6|-|-
CASRDSRPPHEQYF
TGTGCCAGCAGGGACAGTCGCCCTCCTCACGAGCAGTACTTC
>TRBJ1-2|TRBV10-3|-|-
CAIRPRREGSNYGYTF
TGTGCCATCAGGCCCCGGCGGGAGGGATCTAACTATGGCTACACCTTC
>TRBJ2-3|TRBV7-9|few|-
CASSWGPTSTDTQYF
TGTGCCAGCAGTTGGGGACCCACAAGCACAGATACGCAGTATTTT
>TRBJ2-5|TRBV3-1|-|-
CASSQMRGSEETQYF
TGTGCCAGCAGCCAAATGAGGGGTTCGGAGGAGACCCAGTACTTC
>TRBJ2-3|TRBV12-3/TRBV12-4|few|-
CASSLRTVGTDTQYF
TGTGCCAGCAGTCTAAGGACAGTGGGCACAGATACGCAGTATTTT
>TRBJ2-5|TRBV7-2|few|TRBD2
CASSLPGGRETQYF
TGTGCCAGCAGCTTACCGGGGGGGAGGGAGACCCAGTACTTC
>TRBJ1-3|TRBV27|few|TRBD1
CASSPGTAGNTIYF
TGTGCCAGCAGTCCCGGGACAGCTGGAAACACCATATATTTT
>TRBJ2-2|TRBV29-1|few|-
CSVVRGGTGELFF
TGCAGCGTTGTTAGGGGCGGCACCGGGGAGCTGTTTTTT
>TRBJ1-2|TRBV3-1|once|-
CASSQEGIGGGYTF
TGTGCCAGCAGCCAAGAAGGGATCGGTGGTGGCTACACCTTC
>TRBJ2-2|TRBV5-1|-|-
CASSPLGTGELFF
TGCGCCAGCAGCCCACTAGGAACCGGGGAGCTGTTTTTT
>TRBJ2-1|TRBV7-9|-|-
CASSLPPGAGSYNEQFF
TGTGCCAGCAGCTTACCCCCCGGGGCGGGCTCCTACAATGAGCAGTTCTTC
>TRBJ2-3|TRBV20-1|few|-
CSARDLQSTDTQYF
TGCAGTGCTAGAGATCTACAGTCCACAGATACGCAGTATTTT
>TRBJ2-1|TRBV7-8|few|TRBD1
CASSFRQGAVREQFF
TGTGCCAGCAGCTTCAGACAGGGGGCGGTAAGGGAGCAGTTCTTC
>TRBJ1-1|TRBV6-1|-|-
CASSAGQRQGNTEAFF
TGTGCCAGCAGTGCTGGACAGCGCCAAGGAAACACTGAAGCTTTCTTT
>TRBJ2-1|TRBV9|-|-
CASSPSVSSYNEQFF
TGTGCCAGCAGCCCCTCGGTCAGCTCCTACAATGAGCAGTTCTTC
>TRBJ2-5|TRBV20-1|few|-
CSAKGDGLETQYF
TGCAGTGCCAAAGGGGACGGCCTGGAGACCCAGTACTTC
>TRBJ2-5|TRBV28|-|TRBD2
CASSSPVGLRIVETQYF
TGTGCCAGCAGCTCCCCCGTGGGACTAAGGATCGTGGAGACCCAGTACTTC
>TRBJ1-4|TRBV4-2|-|TRBD1
CASSSRTGDVATNEKLFF
TGTGCCAGCAGCTCACGGACAGGTGATGTTGCAACTAATGAAAAACTGTTTTTT
>TRBJ1-2|TRBV12-3/TRBV12-4|few|-
CASTLKDFSYGYTF
TGTGCCAGCACCTTAAAGGACTTTTCCTATGGCTACACCTTC
>TRBJ2-4|TRBV12-5|-|TRBD1
CASGLFKGQSTKNIQYF
TGTGCTAGTGGTTTGTTTAAGGGACAGTCGACCAAAAACATTCAGTACTTC